These 16 T cell receptor beta chains came from one sample sequenced in a study of CD8+ T cells in alopecia areata. Sorting used CD4, CD8alpha, NKG2D, NKG2ACE and other markers on pooled cutaneous lymph node cells. Reverse transcribed after extraction, RNA yielded cDNA as the sequencing template. Profiled with immunoSEQ multiplex PCR; TCRdb holds only in-frame clones, not every one. The sample has some 6,500 clones, none seen only once. What was sequenced was CD8+ T cells sorted from a lymph node. The origin of the receptors is a C3H/HeJ mouse with alopecia areata. The strain's MHC: H2-k.

Many counts were recorded for this clone. Genes and germline are mouse. The sequenced fragment ends 4 residues before the CDR3 boundary, so the rest is inferred from the germline J gene. The rearrangement joins TRBV5 to TRBJ1-2, with D hard to call. From germline, CDR1 is LGHNA and CDR2 YNLKQL (reference sequence). The CDR3 totals 14 residues. V lost 1 base and J lost 0, with 6 bases in between. The sequenced part of the CDR3 DNA is TGTGCCAGCAGCCAAGGGGGTGCAAACTCC. It translates to CASSQGGANS. Given in full, the CDR3 is CASSQGGANSDYTF.

This clone was detected many times. Genes and germline are mouse. The missing CDR3 end, 4 residues past where the read stops, is filled in from the germline J gene. The chain is built from TRBV13-1 and TRBJ2-3, with TRBD1 matching over 7 bases. The V and J ends lost 2 bases and 1 base, in that order; junction bases with no gene match: 7. The CDR3 runs 16 residues. From germline, CDR1 is NSHNY and CDR2 SYGAGN. CDR3 loop: CASSEETGRGAETLYF. CDR3 DNA (partial): TGTGCCAGCAGTGAAGAGACAGGGCGGGGTGCAGAA.

There are many counts of this clone. Mouse gene names and germline throughout. The CDR3 is cut off 4 residues early in the read; its end comes from the germline J gene. V usage is TRBV16 and J usage is TRBJ2-3; tentative D call: TRBD1 (6 bases). The germline V gene encodes CDR1 SGHSA and CDR2 FRNQAP. The CDR3 sequence is 18 residues long. V lost 1 base to trimming and J lost 0 bases, with 17 bases between them. The DNA read from the CDR3 is TGTGCAAGCAGCTTAGTCCCCCCCGGGACAACTAGTGCAGAA. Its translation is CASSLVPPGTTSAE. In full, the CDR3 reads CASSLVPPGTTSAETLYF.

This clone was found many times. Mouse germline and gene names are used. CDR3 loop: CASSQGTGGSYEQYF. CDR3 bases read: TGTGCCAGCAGCCAAGGGACTGGGGGCTCCTAT. The chain recombines TRBV5 with TRBJ2-7, with TRBD2 matching over 10 bases. The observed sequence ends 4 residues before the CDR3 terminus, with the missing tail filled in from the germline J gene. This CDR3 has 15 residues. Losses at the gene ends were 1 base for V and 0 bases for J; bases not matched to a gene: 0. Germline V CDR1 and CDR2: LGHNA, YNLKQL (reference sequence).

This clone occurred many times. Gene names follow the mouse nomenclature. Read data end 4 residues before the CDR3 end; the end is taken from the germline J gene. The chain combines TRBV13-3 with TRBJ1-2, with D possibly matching TRBD1 (6 bases). CDR3 length: 14 amino acids. The germline gives CDR1 NNHDY, CDR2 SYVADS. The part of the CDR3 DNA that was read is TGTGCCAGCAGTGATGCTACGGGGGGGCAC. Protein product: CASSDATGGH. In full, the CDR3 is CASSDATGGHDYTF.

This clone was recorded at least ten times. Gene and germline names: mouse. The read ends 4 residues shy of where the CDR3 ends; the end is completed using the germline J gene. The chain links TRBV13-3 to TRBJ2-2; 10 bases map to TRBD2. CDR3 size: 16 residues. Per germline, CDR1 NNHDY and CDR2 SYVADS. Unmatched junction bases numbered 4, after V lost 2 bases and J lost 3 bases. CDR3 region: CASSDWGGADTGQLYF. CDR3 DNA (partial): TGTGCCAGCAGTGACTGGGGGGGCGCGGACACCGGG.

There are a few counts of this clone. Here the gene names and germline are mouse. The read stops 4 residues short of the end of the CDR3; the missing end is completed from the germline J gene. The rearrangement joins TRBV16 to TRBJ2-4; 8 bases match TRBD2. Germline loops: CDR1 SGHSA, CDR2 FRNQAP. CDR3 length: 15 residues. V was clipped by 1 base and J by 2 bases; unmatched bases: 2. The CDR3 loop reads CASSLGWGDQNTLYF. The covered CDR3 bases are TGTGCAAGCAGCTTAGGCTGGGGGGATCAAAAC.

This clone has at least ten counts. All gene names here are mouse names. Read data end 4 residues before the CDR3 end; the end is taken from the germline J gene. The chain combines TRBV14 with TRBJ2-2, with 7 nucleotides matching TRBD1. The CDR3 length is 15 residues. Germline CDR1 and CDR2: SGHDT and FRDEAV. The V segment lost 5 bases and the J segment 0 bases; nucleotides outside the gene matches: 4. The part of the CDR3 DNA that was read is TGTGCCAGCAGCCAGGGACAGTCAAACACCGGG. As protein: CASSQGQSNTG. The entire CDR3 sequence reads CASSQGQSNTGQLYF. Full variable domain (missing parts from reference TRBV14 and TRBJ2-2): EAGVTQSPRYAVLQEGQAVSFWCDPISGHDTLYWYQQPRDQGPQLLVYFRDEAVIDNSQLPSDRFSAVRPKGTNSTLKIQSAKQGDTATYLCASSQGQSNTGQLYFGEGSKLTVL.

About this clone itself: Mouse gene names and germline throughout. The read falls 4 residues short of the CDR3 end, and the missing part is taken from the germline J gene. The chain employs TRBV13-1 and TRBJ2-4; 10 bases are shared with TRBD1. The germline gives CDR1 NSHNY, CDR2 SYGAGN. This CDR3 is 14 amino acids long. CDR3 sequence reads: CASSDWDRGNTLYF. The CDR3 DNA, read in part, is TGTGCCAGCAGTGATTGGGACAGGGGAAAC.

This clone was detected ten times or more. Genes and germline come from the mouse. The CDR3 is cut off 4 residues early in the read; its end comes from the germline J gene. The V call is TRBV5, the J call TRBJ2-5; 11 bases map to TRBD2. This CDR3 spans 17 amino acids. The V gene's germline CDR1 is LGHNA and CDR2 YNLKQL (reference sequence). The CDR3 reads CASSQEYWGGAKDTQYF. Partial CDR3 DNA: TGTGCCAGCAGCCAAGAATACTGGGGGGGCGCAAAAGAC.

In its sample, this clone was seen many times. The germline and genes are mouse ones. The CDR3 end is not reached by the read, which stops 4 residues before it; the germline J gene fills it in. This chain connects TRBV29 to TRBJ2-5, with TRBD1 matching over 8 bases. The V gene end was trimmed by 7 bases and the J gene end by 1 base; junction bases not matched to a gene: 4. This CDR3 is 14 amino acids long. Per germline, CDR1 MSHET and CDR2 SYDVDS. CDR3 bases read: TGTGCTAGCACCACAGGGGGGTACCAAGAC. Its protein product is CASTTGGYQD. The CDR3 as a whole reads CASTTGGYQDTQYF. The whole variable domain, remainder taken from reference TRBV29 and TRBJ2-5, is DMKVTQMPRYLIKRMGENVLLECGQDMSHETMYWYRQDPGLGLQLIYISYDVDSNSEGDIPKGYRVSRKKREHFSLILDSAKTNQTSVYFCASTTGGYQDTQYFGPGTRLLVL.

In its sample, this clone was seen many times. Mouse names are used for the genes. The CDR3 goes on 4 residues after the read ends, and that part is filled in from the germline J gene. The chain is built from TRBV1 and TRBJ2-2; 9 bases align to TRBD2. V lost 3 bases and J lost 2; bases outside the gene matches: 1. Germline V gene sequence: CDR1 NSQYPW, CDR2 LRSPGD (reference sequence). The length of the CDR3 is 15 residues. The DNA read from the CDR3 is TGCACCTGCAGTGCCACTGGGGGGAACACCGGG. Its protein product is CTCSATGGNTG. The full CDR3 sequence reads CTCSATGGNTGQLYF.

This clone was recorded at least ten times. Gene names refer to mouse genes. Partial CDR3 DNA: TGTGCCTGGAGTCTACGGGGGGGCGCGGATGCAGAA. It yields the protein CAWSLRGGADAE. The CDR3 reads in full as CAWSLRGGADAETLYF. The chain is built from TRBV31 and TRBJ2-3, with 8 bases that match TRBD2. The CDR3 goes on 4 residues after the read ends, and that part is filled in from the germline J gene. Losses at the gene ends were 0 bases for V and 2 bases for J; bases not matched to a gene: 7. Germline values: CDR1 GKSSPN, CDR2 SITVG. The CDR3 consists of 16 residues.

This clone is medium-sized in the sample. The gene names here belong to mouse. The sequence runs out 4 residues before the end of the CDR3; the remainder is reconstructed from the germline J gene. The rearrangement joins TRBV13-3 to TRBJ2-5, with D perhaps TRBD2 (7 bases). CDR1 is NNHDY and CDR2 is SYVADS in the germline V gene. This CDR3 is built from 13 residues. The covered CDR3 bases are TGTGCCAGCAGTGGGGGGGCGCGGGAC. It translates to CASSGGARD. The complete CDR3 reads CASSGGARDTQYF.

This clone was counted a few times. The genes are named according to mouse. The read finishes 3 residues shy of the CDR3 end, and the germline J gene is used to complete it. The V and J genes are TRBV29 and TRBJ1-6; D unresolved. TRBJ1-6 is given ORF status, its function remaining uncertain. Per the germline V gene, CDR1 is MSHET and CDR2 is SYDVDS. V was pared by 3 bases and J by 0 bases, with 6 bases between. This CDR3 contains 15 residues. The sequenced part of the CDR3 DNA is TGTGCTAGCAGTTTCCAAAATTCCTATAATTCGCCC. This sequence encodes CASSFQNSYNSP. The whole CDR3 protein is CASSFQNSYNSPLYF.

Comments on this clone: Gene labels here are mouse ones. The read terminates 4 residues ahead of where the CDR3 ends, so the germline J gene completes it. The chain is built from TRBV4 and TRBJ2-7; 9 nucleotides line up with TRBD2. There are 13 residues in the CDR3. Germline CDR1 LGHDT, CDR2 YNNKQL (reference sequence). The part of the CDR3 DNA that was read is TGTGCCAGCAGCTACTGGGGGGGTTAT. Translation: CASSYWGGY. The entire CDR3 protein reads CASSYWGGYEQYF.